This is a list of T cell receptor beta chains from one sample in a study of human T cells and chemical hapten exposure. One entry per CDR3 protein results from TCRdb running MiXCR on the RACE reads. The sample comprises more than 80,000 distinct CDR3 sequences, over 9.5% of which are singletons, and more than 4% rests with the top ten. The sequenced sample was whole blood, obtained in connection with sensitization to the hapten diphenylcyclopropenone (DPC). The receptors were gathered from a woman aged 45-60 years with alopecia areata. Some clones in this sample may be carry-over from other donors' samples. The CDR3 runs from the conserved cysteine through the conserved F or W. D genes are given only for firm matches. Not all rows give a size; the values are once, few, many and, for expanded clones, a class.

length,D,J,size,V,CDR3,DNA
14,TRBD1,TRBJ1-5,.,TRBV7-9,CASSFGQATQPQHF,TGTGCCAGCAGCTTTGGACAGGCCACCCAGCCCCAGCATTTT
14,.,TRBJ1-5,many,TRBV7-2,CASSLKGGNQPQHF,TGTGCCAGCAGCTTAAAGGGGGGAAATCAGCCCCAGCATTTT
14,TRBD2,TRBJ2-3,few,TRBV11-3,CASSLLATTDTQYF,TGTGCCAGCAGCCTACTAGCGACCACAGATACGCAGTATTTT
17,.,TRBJ1-1,many,TRBV14,CASSQDILKAGNTEAFF,TGTGCCAGCAGCCAAGATATACTTAAGGCTGGGAACACTGAAGCTTTCTTT
17,TRBD2,TRBJ2-5,.,TRBV11-2,CASSLGGGLAGRETQYF,TGTGCCAGCAGCTTAGGGGGTGGACTAGCGGGAAGAGAGACCCAGTACTTC
12,.,TRBJ1-1,.,TRBV29-1,CSVGRQNTEAFF,TGCAGCGTTGGGAGGCAGAACACTGAAGCTTTCTTT
15,TRBD2,TRBJ2-5,.,TRBV6-5,CASSRSGGRVETQYF,TGTGCCAGCAGTAGGTCCGGGGGGAGGGTGGAGACCCAGTACTTC
16,.,TRBJ2-1,many,TRBV7-2,CASSSVRGGAINEQFF,TGTGCCAGCAGCTCCGTCAGGGGCGGCGCGATCAATGAGCAGTTCTTC
16,.,TRBJ2-1,.,TRBV28,CASKPPRTSGYNEQFF,TGTGCCAGCAAACCGCCCCGTACTAGTGGCTACAATGAGCAGTTCTTC
15,.,TRBJ2-1,few,TRBV3-1,CASSQDASSYNEQFF,TGTGCCAGCAGCCAAGATGCGAGCTCCTACAATGAGCAGTTCTTC
15,.,TRBJ2-7,many,TRBV21-1,CASSPRGDLSYEQYF,TGTGCCAGCAGCCCTCGCGGGGATCTCTCCTACGAGCAGTACTTC
14,TRBD1,TRBJ1-1,.,TRBV7-2,CASSLLGGNTEAFF,TGTGCCAGCAGCTTATTAGGGGGCAACACTGAAGCTTTCTTT
16,TRBD2,TRBJ2-6,.,TRBV6-5,CASSSISGRRANVLTF,TGTGCCAGCAGTTCTATTAGCGGGAGAAGAGCCAACGTCCTGACTTTC
13,.,TRBJ2-5,many,TRBV28,CASSSLGRQTQYF,TGTGCCAGCAGTTCATTAGGGCGGCAGACCCAGTACTTC
13,.,TRBJ1-1,.,TRBV5-6,CASSLVEGQAAFF,TGTGCCAGCAGCTTGGTAGAGGGGCAAGCGGCTTTCTTT
18,TRBD2,TRBJ2-1,many,TRBV18,CASSQTSGSSSSYNEQFF,TGTGCCAGCTCACAGACTAGCGGGTCTTCTAGCTCCTACAATGAGCAGTTCTTC
13,.,TRBJ2-7,many,TRBV4-3,CASSQELSHEQYF,TGCGCCAGCAGCCAAGAACTATCACACGAGCAGTACTTC
14,.,TRBJ2-1,few,TRBV6-1,CASNFLGPFGEQFF,TGTGCCAGCAACTTTCTGGGGCCTTTCGGTGAGCAGTTCTTC
15,TRBD1,TRBJ2-7,few,TRBV6-5,CASRPSGTGSYEQYF,TGTGCCAGCAGGCCATCCGGGACAGGGTCCTACGAGCAGTACTTC
16,TRBD2,TRBJ2-3,few,TRBV29-1,CSVPGTSGRRTDTQYF,TGCAGCGTCCCAGGGACTAGCGGGAGACGCACAGATACGCAGTATTTT
16,TRBD2,TRBJ2-3,few,TRBV6-2/TRBV6-3,CASSYSAREGPDTQYF,TGTGCCAGCAGTTACTCGGCGCGGGAGGGCCCAGATACGCAGTATTTT
15,.,TRBJ2-7,many,TRBV6-2/TRBV6-3,CASSYSPTNVGEQYF,TGTGCCAGCAGTTACTCGCCCACGAATGTCGGCGAGCAGTACTTC
11,.,TRBJ2-1,few,TRBV15,CARRGSNEQFF,TGTGCCCGCCGAGGGAGCAATGAGCAGTTCTTC
13,TRBD1,TRBJ1-1,many,TRBV2,CASKTNRGTEAFF,TGTGCCAGCAAGACAAACAGGGGCACTGAAGCTTTCTTT
10,.,TRBJ2-1,many,TRBV28,CASKYNEQFF,TGTGCCAGCAAATACAATGAGCAGTTCTTC
15,.,TRBJ1-5,few,TRBV20-1,CSAASGTASNQPQHF,TGCAGTGCTGCTTCCGGGACGGCATCCAATCAGCCCCAGCATTTT